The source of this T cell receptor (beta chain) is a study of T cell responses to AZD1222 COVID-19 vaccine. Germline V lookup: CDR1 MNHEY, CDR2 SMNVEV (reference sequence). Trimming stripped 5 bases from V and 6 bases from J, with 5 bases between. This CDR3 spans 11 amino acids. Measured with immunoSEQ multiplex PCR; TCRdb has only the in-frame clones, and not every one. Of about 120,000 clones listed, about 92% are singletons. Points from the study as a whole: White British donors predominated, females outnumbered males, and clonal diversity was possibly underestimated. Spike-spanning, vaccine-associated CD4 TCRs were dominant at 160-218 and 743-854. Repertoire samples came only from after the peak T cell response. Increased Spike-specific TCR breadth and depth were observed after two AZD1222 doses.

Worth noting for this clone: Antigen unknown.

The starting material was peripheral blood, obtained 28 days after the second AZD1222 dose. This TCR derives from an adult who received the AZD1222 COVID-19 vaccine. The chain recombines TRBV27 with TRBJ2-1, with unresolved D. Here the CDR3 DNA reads TGTGCCAGCAGTACGGGCAATGAGCAGTTCTTC. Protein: CASSTGNEQFF.